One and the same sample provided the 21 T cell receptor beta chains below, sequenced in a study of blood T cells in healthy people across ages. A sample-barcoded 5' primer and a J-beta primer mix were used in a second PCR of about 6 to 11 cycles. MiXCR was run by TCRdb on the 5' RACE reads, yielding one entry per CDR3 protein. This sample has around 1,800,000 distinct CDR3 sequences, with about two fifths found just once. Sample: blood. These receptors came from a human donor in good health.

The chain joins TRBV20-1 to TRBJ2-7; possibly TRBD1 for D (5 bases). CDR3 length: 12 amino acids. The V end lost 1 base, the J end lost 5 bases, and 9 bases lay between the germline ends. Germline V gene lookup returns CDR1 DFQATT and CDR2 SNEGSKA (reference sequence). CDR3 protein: CSARVGRDEQYF. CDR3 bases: TGCAGTGCTAGAGTTGGCAGGGACGAGCAGTACTTC.

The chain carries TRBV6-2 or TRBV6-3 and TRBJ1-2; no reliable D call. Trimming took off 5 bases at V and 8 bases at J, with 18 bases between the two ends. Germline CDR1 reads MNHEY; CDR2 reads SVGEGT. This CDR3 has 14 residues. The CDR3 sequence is CASSLLMDEWGYTF. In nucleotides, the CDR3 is TGTGCCAGCAGTCTGTTGATGGACGAATGGGGCTACACCTTC.

CDR3 sequence: CASSSTWLGVGEKLFF. In DNA, the CDR3 is TGTGCCAGCAGTTCTACCTGGTTAGGGGTCGGGGAAAAACTGTTTTTT. The chain uses TRBV11-2 and TRBJ1-4; D may be TRBD1 (5 bases). The length of the CDR3 is 16 residues. Germline CDR1 reads SGHAT; CDR2 reads FQNNGV. Between the trimmed V and J ends, which lost 6 bases and 8 bases, there was a span of 22 bases. Based on the CDR3 plus reference TRBV11-2 and TRBJ1-4, the full variable domain is EAGVAQSPRYKIIEKRQSVAFWCNPISGHATLYWYQQILGQGPKLLIQFQNNGVVDDSQLPKDRFSAERLKGVDSTLKIQPAKLEDSAVYLCASSSTWLGVGEKLFFGSGTQLSVL.

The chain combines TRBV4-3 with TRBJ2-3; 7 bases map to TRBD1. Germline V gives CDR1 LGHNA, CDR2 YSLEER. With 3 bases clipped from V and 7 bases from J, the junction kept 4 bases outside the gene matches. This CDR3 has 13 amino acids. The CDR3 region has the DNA TGCGCCAGCAGCCATGAGGGGGCCAATACGCAGTATTTT. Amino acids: CASSHEGANTQYF.

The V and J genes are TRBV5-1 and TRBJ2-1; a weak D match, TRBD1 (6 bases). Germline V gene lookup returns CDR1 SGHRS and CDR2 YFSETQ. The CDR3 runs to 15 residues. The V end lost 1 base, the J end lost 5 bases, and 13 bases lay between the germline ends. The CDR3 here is CASSLPRTVNNEQFF. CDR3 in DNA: TGCGCCAGCAGCTTGCCCAGGACAGTCAACAATGAGCAGTTCTTC.

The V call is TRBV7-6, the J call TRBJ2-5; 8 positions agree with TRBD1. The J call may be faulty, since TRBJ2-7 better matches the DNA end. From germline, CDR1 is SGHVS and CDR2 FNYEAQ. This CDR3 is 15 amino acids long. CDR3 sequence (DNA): TGTGCCAGCAGCCATACCCGGACAGGGATCAACGAGCAGTACTTC. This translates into CASSHTRTGINEQYF.

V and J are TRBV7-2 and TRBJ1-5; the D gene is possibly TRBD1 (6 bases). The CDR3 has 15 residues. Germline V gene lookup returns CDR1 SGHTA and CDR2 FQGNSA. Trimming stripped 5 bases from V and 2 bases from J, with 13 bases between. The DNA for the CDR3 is TGTGCCAGCAGCAACAGCCCAGGGGGCAATCAGCCCCAGCATTTT. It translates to CASSNSPGGNQPQHF.

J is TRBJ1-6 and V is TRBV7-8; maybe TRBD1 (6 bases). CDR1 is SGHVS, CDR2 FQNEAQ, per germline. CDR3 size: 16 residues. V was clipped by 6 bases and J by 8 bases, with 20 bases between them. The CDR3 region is CASSFGWGGVDSPLHF. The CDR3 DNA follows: TGTGCCAGCAGTTTCGGATGGGGGGGCGTAGATTCACCCCTCCACTTT. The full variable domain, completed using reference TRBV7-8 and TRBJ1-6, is GAGVSQSPRYKVAKRGQDVALRCDPISGHVSLFWYQQALGQGPEFLTYFQNEAQLDKSGLPSDRFFAERPEGSVSTLKIQRTQQEDSAVYLCASSFGWGGVDSPLHFGNGTRLTVT.

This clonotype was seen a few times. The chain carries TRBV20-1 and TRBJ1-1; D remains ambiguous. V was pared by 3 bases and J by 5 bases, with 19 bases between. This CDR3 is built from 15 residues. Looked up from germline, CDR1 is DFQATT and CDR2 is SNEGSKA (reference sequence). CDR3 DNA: TGCAGTGCTAGGCCCTTTGGGGAGGGAACTACTGAAGCTTTCTTT. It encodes CSARPFGEGTTEAFF.

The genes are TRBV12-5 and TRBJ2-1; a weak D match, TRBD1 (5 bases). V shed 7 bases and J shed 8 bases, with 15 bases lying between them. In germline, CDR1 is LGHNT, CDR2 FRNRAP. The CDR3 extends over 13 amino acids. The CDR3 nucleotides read TGTGCTAGTGCCCTGGTTTTAGGGGATGAGCAGTTCTTC. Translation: CASALVLGDEQFF.

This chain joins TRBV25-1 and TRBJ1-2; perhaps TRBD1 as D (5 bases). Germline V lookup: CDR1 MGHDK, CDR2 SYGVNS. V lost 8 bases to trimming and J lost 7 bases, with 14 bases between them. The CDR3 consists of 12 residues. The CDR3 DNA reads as TGTGCCAGCCAAGAAGGGGTCGGTGGCTACACCTTC. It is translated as CASQEGVGGYTF.

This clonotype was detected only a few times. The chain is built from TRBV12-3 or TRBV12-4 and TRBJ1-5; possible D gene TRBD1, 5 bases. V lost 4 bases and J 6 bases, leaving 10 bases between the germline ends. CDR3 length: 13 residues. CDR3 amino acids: CASSSFGGQPQHF. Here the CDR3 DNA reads TGTGCCAGCAGTTCCTTCGGGGGTCAGCCCCAGCATTTT.

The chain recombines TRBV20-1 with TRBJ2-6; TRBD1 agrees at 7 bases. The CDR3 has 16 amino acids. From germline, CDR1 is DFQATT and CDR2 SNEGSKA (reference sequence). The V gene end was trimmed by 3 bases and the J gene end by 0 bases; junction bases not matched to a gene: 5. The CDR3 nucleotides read TGCAGTGCTAGGGACAGGCGAAGCTCTGGGGCCAACGTCCTGACTTTC. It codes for CSARDRRSSGANVLTF.

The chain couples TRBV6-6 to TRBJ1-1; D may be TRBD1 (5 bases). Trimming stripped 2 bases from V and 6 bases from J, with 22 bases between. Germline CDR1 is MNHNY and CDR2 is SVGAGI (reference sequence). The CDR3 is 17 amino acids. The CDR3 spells CASSYLRNLQGGAEAFF. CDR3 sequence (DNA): TGTGCCAGCAGTTACCTCCGAAATCTCCAGGGAGGCGCTGAAGCTTTCTTT.

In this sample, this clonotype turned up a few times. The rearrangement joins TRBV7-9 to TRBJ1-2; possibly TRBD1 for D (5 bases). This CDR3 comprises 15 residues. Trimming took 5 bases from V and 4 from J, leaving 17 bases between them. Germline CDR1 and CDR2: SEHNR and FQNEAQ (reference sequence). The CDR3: CASSGALGRSYGYTF. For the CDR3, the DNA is TGTGCCAGCAGCGGGGCGTTGGGCAGATCCTATGGCTACACCTTC.

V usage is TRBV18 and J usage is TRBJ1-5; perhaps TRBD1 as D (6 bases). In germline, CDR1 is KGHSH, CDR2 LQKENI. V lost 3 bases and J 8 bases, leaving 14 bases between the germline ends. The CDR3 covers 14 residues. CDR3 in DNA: TGTGCCAGCTCACCCTCAGGGGAAGTCAAGCCCCAGCATTTT. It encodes CASSPSGEVKPQHF.

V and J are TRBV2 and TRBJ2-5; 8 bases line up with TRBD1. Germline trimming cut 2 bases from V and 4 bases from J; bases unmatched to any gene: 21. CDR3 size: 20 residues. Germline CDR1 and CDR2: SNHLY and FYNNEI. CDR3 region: CASSEFRRLQGADIGETQYF. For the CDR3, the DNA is TGTGCCAGCAGTGAATTTCGTCGTCTTCAGGGGGCGGATATTGGAGAGACCCAGTACTTC.

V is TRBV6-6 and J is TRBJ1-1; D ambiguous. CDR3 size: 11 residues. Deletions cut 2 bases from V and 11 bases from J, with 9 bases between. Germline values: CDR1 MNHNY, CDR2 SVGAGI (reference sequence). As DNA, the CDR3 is TGTGCCAGCAGTTACGACGCGAGTGCTTTCTTT. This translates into CASSYDASAFF.

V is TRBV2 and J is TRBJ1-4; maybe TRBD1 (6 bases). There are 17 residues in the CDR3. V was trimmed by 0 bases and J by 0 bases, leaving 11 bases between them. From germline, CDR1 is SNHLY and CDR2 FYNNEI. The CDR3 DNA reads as TGTGCCAGCAGTGAAGCGGGGGCACTAGCAACTAATGAAAAACTGTTTTTT. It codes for CASSEAGALATNEKLFF.

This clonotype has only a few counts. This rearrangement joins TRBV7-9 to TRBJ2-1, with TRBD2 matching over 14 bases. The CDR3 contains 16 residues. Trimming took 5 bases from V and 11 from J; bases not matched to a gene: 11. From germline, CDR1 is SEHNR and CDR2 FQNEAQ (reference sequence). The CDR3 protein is CASSRDRTSGGTQQFF. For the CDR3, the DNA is TGTGCCAGCAGCCGCGATCGGACTAGCGGGGGGACCCAGCAGTTCTTC.

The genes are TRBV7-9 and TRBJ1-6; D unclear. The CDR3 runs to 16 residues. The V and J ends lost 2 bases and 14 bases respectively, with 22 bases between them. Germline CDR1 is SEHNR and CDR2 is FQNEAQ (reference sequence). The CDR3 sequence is CASSLTGIPLWGALHF. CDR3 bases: TGTGCCAGCAGCTTAACCGGGATTCCCCTCTGGGGAGCCCTCCACTTT.